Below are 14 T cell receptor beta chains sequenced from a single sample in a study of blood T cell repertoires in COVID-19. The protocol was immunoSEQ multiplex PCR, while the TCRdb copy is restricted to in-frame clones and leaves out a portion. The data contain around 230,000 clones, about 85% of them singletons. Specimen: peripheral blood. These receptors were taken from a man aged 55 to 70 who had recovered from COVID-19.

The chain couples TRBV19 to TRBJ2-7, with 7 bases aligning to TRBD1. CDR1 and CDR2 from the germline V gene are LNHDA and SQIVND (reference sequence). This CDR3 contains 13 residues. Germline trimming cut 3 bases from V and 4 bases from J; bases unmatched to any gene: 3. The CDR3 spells CASSIQQGYEQYF. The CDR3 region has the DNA TGTGCCAGTAGTATCCAACAGGGGTACGAGCAGTACTTC.

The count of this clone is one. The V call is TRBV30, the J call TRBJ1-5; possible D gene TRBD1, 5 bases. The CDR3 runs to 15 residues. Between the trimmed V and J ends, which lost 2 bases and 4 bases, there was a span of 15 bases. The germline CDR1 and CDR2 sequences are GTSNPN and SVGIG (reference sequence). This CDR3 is CAWSREGGGNQPQHF. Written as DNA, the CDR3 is TGTGCCTGGAGTCGGGAGGGTGGGGGAAATCAGCCCCAGCATTTT.

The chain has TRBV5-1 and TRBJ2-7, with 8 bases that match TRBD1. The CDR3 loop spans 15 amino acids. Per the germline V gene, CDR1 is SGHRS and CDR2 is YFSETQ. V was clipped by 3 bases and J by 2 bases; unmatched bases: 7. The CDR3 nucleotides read TGCGCCAGCAGCTATTCCAGGGGGCTAGCCTACGAGCAGTACTTC. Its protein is CASSYSRGLAYEQYF.

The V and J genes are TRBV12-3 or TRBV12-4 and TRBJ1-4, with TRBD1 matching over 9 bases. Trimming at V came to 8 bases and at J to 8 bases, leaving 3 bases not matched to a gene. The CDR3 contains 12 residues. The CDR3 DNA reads TGTGCCAGCGGACAGGGGAGGGAAAAACTGTTTTTT. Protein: CASGQGREKLFF.

The CDR3 bases are TGTGCCACCAGTGAACCCAGGGGGCTAAGCACAGATACGCAGTATTTT. This translates into CATSEPRGLSTDTQYF. The chain links TRBV24-1 to TRBJ2-3, with 8 bases that match TRBD1. The V gene's germline CDR1 is KGHDR and CDR2 SFDVKD. V dropped 4 bases and J dropped 0; count of bases not matched to a gene: 5. This CDR3 contains 16 residues.

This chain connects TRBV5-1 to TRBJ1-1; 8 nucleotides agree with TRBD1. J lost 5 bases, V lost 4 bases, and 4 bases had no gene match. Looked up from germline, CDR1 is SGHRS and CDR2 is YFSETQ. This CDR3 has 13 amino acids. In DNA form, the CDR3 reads TGCGCCAGCAGCATCACAGGGGGGACTGAAGCTTTCTTT. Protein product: CASSITGGTEAFF.

CDR3 DNA: TGTGCCTGGGGGAAAGCGGGGGGTTCCTACGAGCAGTACTTC. Translating it yields CAWGKAGGSYEQYF. The chain couples TRBV30 to TRBJ2-7, with 9 bases aligning to TRBD2. Germline lookup yields CDR1 GTSNPN and CDR2 SVGIG (reference sequence). This CDR3 region has 14 residues. The trim removed 5 bases at V and 1 base at J, leaving 6 bases unmatched.

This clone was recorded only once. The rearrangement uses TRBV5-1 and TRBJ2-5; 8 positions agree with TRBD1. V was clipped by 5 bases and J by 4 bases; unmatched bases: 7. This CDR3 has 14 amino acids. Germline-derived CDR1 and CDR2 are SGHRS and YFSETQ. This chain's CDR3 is CASSSDRGGETQYF. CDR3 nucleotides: TGCGCCAGCAGTTCAGACAGGGGCGGAGAGACCCAGTACTTC.

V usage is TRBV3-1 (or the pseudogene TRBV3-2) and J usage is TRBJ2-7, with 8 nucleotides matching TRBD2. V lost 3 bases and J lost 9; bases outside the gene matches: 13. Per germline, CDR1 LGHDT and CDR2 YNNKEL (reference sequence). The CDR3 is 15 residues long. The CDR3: CASSQVAGLRRGQYF. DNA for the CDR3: TGTGCCAGCAGCCAGGTAGCGGGACTACGCAGGGGGCAGTACTTC.

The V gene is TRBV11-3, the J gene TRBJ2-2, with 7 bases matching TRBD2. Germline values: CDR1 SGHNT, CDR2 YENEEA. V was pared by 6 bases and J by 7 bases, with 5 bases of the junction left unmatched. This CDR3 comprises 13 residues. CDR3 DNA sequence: TGTGCCAGCAGGGAGACTAGCCACGGGGAGCTGTTTTTT. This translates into CASRETSHGELFF.

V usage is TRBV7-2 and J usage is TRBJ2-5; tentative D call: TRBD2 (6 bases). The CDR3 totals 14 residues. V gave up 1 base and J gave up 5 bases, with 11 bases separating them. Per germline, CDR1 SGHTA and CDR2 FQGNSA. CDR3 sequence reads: CASSLGRRVETQYF. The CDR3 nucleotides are TGTGCCAGCAGCTTAGGTCGGAGGGTTGAGACCCAGTACTTC.

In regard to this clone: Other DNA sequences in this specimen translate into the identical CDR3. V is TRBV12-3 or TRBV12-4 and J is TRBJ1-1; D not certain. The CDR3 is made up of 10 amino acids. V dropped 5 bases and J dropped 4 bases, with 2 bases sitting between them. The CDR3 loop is CASSRTEAFF. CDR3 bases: TGTGCCAGCAGTCGCACTGAAGCTTTCTTT.

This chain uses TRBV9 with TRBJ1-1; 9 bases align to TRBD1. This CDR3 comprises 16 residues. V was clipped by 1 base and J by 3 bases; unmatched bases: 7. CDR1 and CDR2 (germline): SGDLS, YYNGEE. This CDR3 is CASSVYKTGGDTEAFF. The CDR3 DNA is TGTGCCAGCAGCGTATACAAGACAGGGGGTGACACTGAAGCTTTCTTT.

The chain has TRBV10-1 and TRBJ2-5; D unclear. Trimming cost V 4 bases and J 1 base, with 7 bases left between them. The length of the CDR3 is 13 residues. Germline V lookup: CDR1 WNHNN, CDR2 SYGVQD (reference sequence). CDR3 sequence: CASSGSVQETQYF. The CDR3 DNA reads TGCGCCAGCAGTGGGAGCGTCCAAGAGACCCAGTACTTC.